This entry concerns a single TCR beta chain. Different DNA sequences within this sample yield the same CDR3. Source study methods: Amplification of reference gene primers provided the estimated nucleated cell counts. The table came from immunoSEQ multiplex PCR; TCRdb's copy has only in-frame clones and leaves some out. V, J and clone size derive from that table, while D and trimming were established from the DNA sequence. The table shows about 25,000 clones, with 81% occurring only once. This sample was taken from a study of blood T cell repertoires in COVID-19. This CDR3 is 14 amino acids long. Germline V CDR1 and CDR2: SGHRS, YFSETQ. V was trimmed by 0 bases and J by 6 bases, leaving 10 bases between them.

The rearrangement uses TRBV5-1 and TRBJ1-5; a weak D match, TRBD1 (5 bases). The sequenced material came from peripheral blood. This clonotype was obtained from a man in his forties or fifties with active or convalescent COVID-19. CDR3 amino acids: CASSLGREGQPQHF. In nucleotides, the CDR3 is TGCGCCAGCAGCTTGGGCAGGGAGGGTCAGCCCCAGCATTTT.